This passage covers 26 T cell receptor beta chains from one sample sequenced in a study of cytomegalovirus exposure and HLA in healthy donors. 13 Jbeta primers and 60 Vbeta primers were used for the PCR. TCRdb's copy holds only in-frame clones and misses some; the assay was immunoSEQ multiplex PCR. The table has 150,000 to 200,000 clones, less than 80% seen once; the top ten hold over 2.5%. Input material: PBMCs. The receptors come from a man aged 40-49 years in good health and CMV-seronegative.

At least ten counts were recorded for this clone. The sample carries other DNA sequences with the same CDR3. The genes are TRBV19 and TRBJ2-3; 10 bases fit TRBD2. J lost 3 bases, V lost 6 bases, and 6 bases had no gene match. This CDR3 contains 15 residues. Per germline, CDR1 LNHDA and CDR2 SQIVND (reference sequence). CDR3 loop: CASSVAGGGTDTQYF. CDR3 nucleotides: TGTGCCAGTAGCGTAGCGGGAGGTGGTACAGATACGCAGTATTTT.

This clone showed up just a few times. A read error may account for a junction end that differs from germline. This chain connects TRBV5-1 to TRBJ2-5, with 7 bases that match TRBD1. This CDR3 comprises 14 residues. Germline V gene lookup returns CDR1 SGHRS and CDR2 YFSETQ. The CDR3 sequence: CASNPTGRQQTQYF. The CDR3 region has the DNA TGCGCCAGTAACCCGACAGGGCGCCAACAGACCCAGTACTTC.

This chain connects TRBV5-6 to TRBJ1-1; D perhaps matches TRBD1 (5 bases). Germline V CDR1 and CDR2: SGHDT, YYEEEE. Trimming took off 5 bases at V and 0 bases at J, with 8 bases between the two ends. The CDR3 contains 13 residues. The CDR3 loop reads CASRGLLNTEAFF. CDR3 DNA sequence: TGTGCCAGCAGGGGACTTTTGAACACTGAAGCTTTCTTT.

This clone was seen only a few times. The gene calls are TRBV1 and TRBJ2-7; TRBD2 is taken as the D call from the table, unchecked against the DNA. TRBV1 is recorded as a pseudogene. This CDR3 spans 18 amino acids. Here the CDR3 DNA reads TGCACCAGCAGCCAGGCAGGACTAGCGGAGGTCTTGACCTACGAGCAGTACTTC. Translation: CTSSQAGLAEVLTYEQYF.

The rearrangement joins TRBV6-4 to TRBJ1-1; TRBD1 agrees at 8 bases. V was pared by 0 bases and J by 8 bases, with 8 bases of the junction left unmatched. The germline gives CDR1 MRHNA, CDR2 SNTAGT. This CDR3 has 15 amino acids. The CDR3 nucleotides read TGTGCCAGCAGTGACTCAACGACAGGGGACTGGGAAGCTTTCTTT. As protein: CASSDSTTGDWEAFF.

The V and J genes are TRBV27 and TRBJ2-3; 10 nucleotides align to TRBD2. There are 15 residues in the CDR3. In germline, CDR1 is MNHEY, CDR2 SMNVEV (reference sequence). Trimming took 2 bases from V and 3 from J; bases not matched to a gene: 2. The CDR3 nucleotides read TGTGCCAGCAGTTTAGGGACTAGCGTGACAGATACGCAGTATTTT. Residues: CASSLGTSVTDTQYF.

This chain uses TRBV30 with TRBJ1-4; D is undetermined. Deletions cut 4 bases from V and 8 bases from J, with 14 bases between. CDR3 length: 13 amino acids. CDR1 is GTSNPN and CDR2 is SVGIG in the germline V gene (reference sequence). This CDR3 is CAWTGEKEEKLFF. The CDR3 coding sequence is TGTGCCTGGACCGGGGAGAAAGAGGAAAAACTGTTTTTT.

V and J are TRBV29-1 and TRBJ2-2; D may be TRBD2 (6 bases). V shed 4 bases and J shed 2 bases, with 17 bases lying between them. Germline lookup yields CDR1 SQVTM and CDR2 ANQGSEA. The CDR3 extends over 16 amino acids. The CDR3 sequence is CSVGPSGGFNTGELFF. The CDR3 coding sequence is TGCAGCGTTGGCCCCAGTGGGGGGTTTAACACCGGGGAGCTGTTTTTT.

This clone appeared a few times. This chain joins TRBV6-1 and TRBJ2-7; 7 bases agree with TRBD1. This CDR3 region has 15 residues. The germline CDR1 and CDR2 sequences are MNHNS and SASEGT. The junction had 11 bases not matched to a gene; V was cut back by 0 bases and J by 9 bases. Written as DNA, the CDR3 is TGTGCCAGCAGTGAAGCGGGAAGGGGGCGGTTGCGGCAGTACTTC. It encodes CASSEAGRGRLRQYF.

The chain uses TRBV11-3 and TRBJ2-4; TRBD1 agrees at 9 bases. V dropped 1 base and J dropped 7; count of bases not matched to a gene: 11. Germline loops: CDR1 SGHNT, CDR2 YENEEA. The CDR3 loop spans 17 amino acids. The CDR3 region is CASSLADPGQGINIQYF. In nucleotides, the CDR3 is TGTGCCAGCAGCTTAGCAGATCCCGGACAGGGGATCAACATTCAGTACTTC.

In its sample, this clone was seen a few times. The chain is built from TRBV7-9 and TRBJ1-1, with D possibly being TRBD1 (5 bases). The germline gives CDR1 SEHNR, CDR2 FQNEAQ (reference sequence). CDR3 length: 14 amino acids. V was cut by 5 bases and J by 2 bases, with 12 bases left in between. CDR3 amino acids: CASSPVGGNTEAFF. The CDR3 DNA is TGTGCCAGCAGCCCCGTGGGGGGAAACACTGAAGCTTTCTTT.

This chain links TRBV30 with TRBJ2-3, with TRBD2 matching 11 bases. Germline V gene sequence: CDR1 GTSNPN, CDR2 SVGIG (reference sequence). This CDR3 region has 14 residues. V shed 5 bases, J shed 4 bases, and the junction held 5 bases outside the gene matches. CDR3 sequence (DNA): TGTGCCTGGTGGGGACTAGCGGCTCCAGATACGCAGTATTTT. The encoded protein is CAWWGLAAPDTQYF.

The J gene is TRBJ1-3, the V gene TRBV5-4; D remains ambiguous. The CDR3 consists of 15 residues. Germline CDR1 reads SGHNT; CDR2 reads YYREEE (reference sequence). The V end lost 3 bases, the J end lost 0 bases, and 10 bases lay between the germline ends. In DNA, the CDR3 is TGTGCCAGCAGCTACGGACGGGGCTCTGGAAACACCATATATTTT. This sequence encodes CASSYGRGSGNTIYF. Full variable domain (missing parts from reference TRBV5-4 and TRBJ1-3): ETGVTQSPTHLIKTRGQQVTLRCSSQSGHNTVSWYQQALGQGPQFIFQYYREEENGRGNFPPRFSGLQFPNYSSELNVNALELDDSALYLCASSYGRGSGNTIYFGEGSWLTVV.

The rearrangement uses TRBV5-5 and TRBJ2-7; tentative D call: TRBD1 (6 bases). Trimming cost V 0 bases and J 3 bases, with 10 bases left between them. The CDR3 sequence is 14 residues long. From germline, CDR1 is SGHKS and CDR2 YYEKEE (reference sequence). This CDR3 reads CASSLEQGIYEQYF. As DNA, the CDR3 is TGTGCCAGCAGCTTGGAACAGGGTATCTACGAGCAGTACTTC.

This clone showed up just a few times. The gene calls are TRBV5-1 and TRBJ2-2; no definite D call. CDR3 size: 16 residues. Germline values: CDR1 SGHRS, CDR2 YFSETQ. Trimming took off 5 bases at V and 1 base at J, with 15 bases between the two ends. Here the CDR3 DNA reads TGCGCCAGCAGGAGTGGAACAGTTGGGAACACCGGGGAGCTGTTTTTT. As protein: CASRSGTVGNTGELFF.

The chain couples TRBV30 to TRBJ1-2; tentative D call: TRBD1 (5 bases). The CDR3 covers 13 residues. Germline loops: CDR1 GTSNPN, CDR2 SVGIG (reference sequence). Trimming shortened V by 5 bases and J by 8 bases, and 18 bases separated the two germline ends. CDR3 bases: TGTGCCTGGGGTGGGGGGGGGAGGGGCGGCTACACCTTC. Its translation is CAWGGGGRGGYTF.

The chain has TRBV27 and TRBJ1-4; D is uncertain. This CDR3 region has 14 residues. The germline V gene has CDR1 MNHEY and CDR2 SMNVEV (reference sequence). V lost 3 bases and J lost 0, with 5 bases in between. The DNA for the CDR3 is TGTGCCAGCAGTTTCCAGGCAACTAATGAAAAACTGTTTTTT. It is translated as CASSFQATNEKLFF.

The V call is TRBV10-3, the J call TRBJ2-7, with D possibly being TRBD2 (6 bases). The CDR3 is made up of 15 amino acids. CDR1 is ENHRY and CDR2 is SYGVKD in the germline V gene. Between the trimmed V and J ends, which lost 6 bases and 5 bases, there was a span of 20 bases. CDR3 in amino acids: CAIRDPSSGADEQYF. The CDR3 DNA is TGTGCCATCAGGGATCCCTCGTCGGGAGCTGACGAGCAGTACTTC.

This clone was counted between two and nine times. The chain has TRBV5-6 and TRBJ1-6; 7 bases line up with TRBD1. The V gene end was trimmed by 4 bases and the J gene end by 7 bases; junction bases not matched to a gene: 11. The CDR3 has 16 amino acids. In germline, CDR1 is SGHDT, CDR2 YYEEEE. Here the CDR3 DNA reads TGTGCCAGCAGCCGCGAAGGGGGCGGCGGGAATTCACCCCTCCACTTT. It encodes CASSREGGGGNSPLHF.

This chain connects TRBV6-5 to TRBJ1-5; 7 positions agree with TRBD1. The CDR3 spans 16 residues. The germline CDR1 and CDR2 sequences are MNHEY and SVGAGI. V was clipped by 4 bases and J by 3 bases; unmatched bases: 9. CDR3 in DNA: TGTGCCAGCAGTTTCGATGGACAGGCCTTCAATCAGCCCCAGCATTTT. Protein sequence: CASSFDGQAFNQPQHF.

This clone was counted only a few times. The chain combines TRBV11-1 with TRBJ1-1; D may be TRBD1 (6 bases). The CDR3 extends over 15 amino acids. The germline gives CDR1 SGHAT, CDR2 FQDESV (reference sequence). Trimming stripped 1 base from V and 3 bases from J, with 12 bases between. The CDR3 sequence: CASSLGGTGYTEAFF. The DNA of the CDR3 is TGTGCCAGCAGCTTAGGTGGCACAGGGTACACTGAAGCTTTCTTT.

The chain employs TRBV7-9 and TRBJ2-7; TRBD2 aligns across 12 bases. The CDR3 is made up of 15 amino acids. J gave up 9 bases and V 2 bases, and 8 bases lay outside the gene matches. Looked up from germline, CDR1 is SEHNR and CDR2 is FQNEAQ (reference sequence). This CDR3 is CASSLHTQLAGGQYF. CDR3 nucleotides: TGTGCCAGCAGCTTACACACTCAACTAGCGGGAGGGCAGTACTTC.

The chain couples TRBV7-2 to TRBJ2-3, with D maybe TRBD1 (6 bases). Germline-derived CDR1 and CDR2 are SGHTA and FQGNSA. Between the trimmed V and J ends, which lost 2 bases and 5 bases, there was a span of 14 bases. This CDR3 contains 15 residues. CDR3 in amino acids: CASSLKWGPRDTQYF. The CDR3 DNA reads TGTGCCAGCAGCTTAAAATGGGGGCCCCGAGATACGCAGTATTTT.

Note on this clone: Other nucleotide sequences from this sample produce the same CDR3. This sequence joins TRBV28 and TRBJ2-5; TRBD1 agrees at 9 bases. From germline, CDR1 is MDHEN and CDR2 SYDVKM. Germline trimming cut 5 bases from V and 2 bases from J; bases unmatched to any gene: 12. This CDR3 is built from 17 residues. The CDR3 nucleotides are TGTGCCAGCAGTACTTTCCGGGACAGGGATTCTCAAGAGACCCAGTACTTC. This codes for CASSTFRDRDSQETQYF. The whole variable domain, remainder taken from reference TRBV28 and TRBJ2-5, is DVKVTQSSRYLVKRTGEKVFLECVQDMDHENMFWYRQDPGLGLRLIYFSYDVKMKEKGDIPEGYSVSREKKERFSLILESASTNQTSMYLCASSTFRDRDSQETQYFGPGTRLLVL.

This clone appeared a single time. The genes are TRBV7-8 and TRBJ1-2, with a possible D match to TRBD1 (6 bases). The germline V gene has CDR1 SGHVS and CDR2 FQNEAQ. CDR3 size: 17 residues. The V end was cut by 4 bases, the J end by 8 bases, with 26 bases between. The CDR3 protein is CASSSHNRDDLLNGYTF. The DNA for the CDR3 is TGTGCCAGCAGCTCACACAACAGGGATGACTTGTTAAACGGCTACACCTTC. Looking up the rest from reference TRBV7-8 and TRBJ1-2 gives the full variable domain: GAGVSQSPRYKVAKRGQDVALRCDPISGHVSLFWYQQALGQGPEFLTYFQNEAQLDKSGLPSDRFFAERPEGSVSTLKIQRTQQEDSAVYLCASSSHNRDDLLNGYTFGSGTRLTVV.

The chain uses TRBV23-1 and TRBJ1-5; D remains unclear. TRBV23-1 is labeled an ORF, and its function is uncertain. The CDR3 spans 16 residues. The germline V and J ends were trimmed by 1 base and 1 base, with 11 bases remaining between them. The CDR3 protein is CASSQYRECSNQPQHF. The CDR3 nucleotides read TGCGCCAGCAGTCAATATCGGGAATGCAGCAATCAGCCCCAGCATTTT.